This T cell receptor (beta chain) was sequenced for a study of naive and memory T cell subsets. This clonotype was recorded a few times. Antigen specificity is unknown. Study-wide points: Clonotypes are single alpha or beta chains, not paired receptors. Over 90% of naive TCR sequences appeared only once after error correction, unlike memory subsets. TCR abundance followed a power law differing between naive and memory subsets.

An equimolar mix of two oligonucleotides served as the beta constant-region primer for TRBC1 and TRBC2. Ligated cDNA was amplified by four rounds of PCR with nested alpha and beta constant-region primers and SP2. MiXCR was run by TCRdb on the UMI-ligation and nested PCR reads, yielding one entry per CDR3 protein. The sample shows roughly 10,000 distinct CDR3 sequences, about 6% of them seen only once. This TCR was recovered from a human donor in good health. The sequenced sample consisted of CD4+ TEMRA cells from blood. Subset of the sample: effector memory re-expressing CD45RA, CD45RA+ CD27-.

Written as DNA, the CDR3 is TGCAGTGCGACACAGAGCTCTGGAAACACCATATATTTT. This codes for CSATQSSGNTIYF. The V and J genes are TRBV20-1 and TRBJ1-3; D gene ambiguous. From germline, CDR1 is DFQATT and CDR2 SNEGSKA (reference sequence). V lost 6 bases and J lost 0, with 9 bases in between. This CDR3 has 13 residues.